The sequence of this TCR beta chain was determined in a study of T cell responses to AZD1222 COVID-19 vaccine. TCRdb's table, derived via immunoSEQ multiplex PCR, lists solely in-frame clones and lacks some. The data hold tens of thousands of clones, with 89% observed a single time. Study-wide findings and caveats: Only a handful of AZD1222 recipients, roughly six in all, had baseline seropositivity. Spike-specific TCR breadth rose after two AZD1222 doses, and depth rose as well.

Concerning this clone: Its target is unknown.

This receptor was obtained from an adult in good health. The starting material was peripheral blood, obtained on day 0 of AZD1222 vaccination.

DNA of the CDR3: TGTGCCACCAGTGAGTCCGGGACAGCAAATCAGCCCCAGCATTTT. This codes for CATSESGTANQPQHF. V gene TRBV24-1 combines with J gene TRBJ1-5; TRBD1 aligns across 7 bases. This CDR3 has 15 residues. The germline gives CDR1 KGHDR, CDR2 SFDVKD. With V trimmed by 4 bases and J by 4 bases, 6 bases remained unmatched.